The T cell receptor beta chain under discussion was sequenced for a study of T-cell reconstitution after alpha-beta-depleted transplantation in children (dated by TCRdb to the mid-2010s). For context, the study as a whole: T-cell immune reconstitution after TCRalphabeta/CD19-depleted allogeneic hematopoietic cell transplantation in children was quantitatively tracked in the study by means of TCR repertoire profiling. Beyond this particular receptor, the publication reports: In some patients, high TCRbeta diversity at day 60 was attributed to recipient T cells and intrathymic progenitors that had survived conditioning. Over the following months the frequencies of hyperexpanded clones went down, and after one year T-cell counts and TCRbeta diversity were mostly credited to newly produced T cells. About two months after transplant, the apparently early recovery of alphabetaT-cell counts reportedly depended on just several hundred clones that had expanded rapidly and came from non-depleted graft cells.

This clonotype has a count of ten or more. Its specific antigen is unknown. Within one base of it there is no much larger clone, and no base qualities were kept. The treatment or condition label, as the study defines it: allogeneic hematopoietic cell transplantation with graft depleted of TCRalphabeta T cells and CD19 B cells. The transplant recipients were children given TCRalphabeta/CD19-depleted allogeneic hematopoietic cell grafts. The library relied on PCR. The data were produced on an Illumina HiSeq 2500. Molecular barcoding was employed in the preparation of TCR libraries, with unique molecular identifiers being used to normalize TCRbeta repertoire quantification. The public reads were reanalyzed by TCRdb: fastp trimming at Q25, MiXCR alignment, in-frame beta chains only. For every CDR3 protein sequence, its rows merge into one entry that carries the most common genes and DNA. The sample profile shows 580,000 or so distinct CDR3 sequences; around 23% of them were found once. 11% to 15% of the sample belongs to the ten largest clones.

The cysteine opens and the valine closes a CDR3 of 14 amino acids. Only CDR3 DNA is held: 42 bases, read in frame from base 1. According to the germline V gene, CDR1 reads MNHEY and CDR2 reads SVGEGT. V is shortened by 4 bases, J by 2 bases, and the region joining them spans 12 bases. The rearrangement combines TRBV6-2 or TRBV6-3 with TRBJ2-7; the D segment could be TRBD1, given 6 matching bases. The sequence came from a boy under three years old who had a stem cell transplant for acute myeloid leukemia, so the T cells may come from the graft donor. This material consisted of PBMCs, mostly from graft donor cells, taken 360 days after TCRalphabeta/CD19-depleted stem cell transplant. In nucleotides, the sequence is TGTGCCAGCAGTTTCGGACAGCCTGCCTACGAGCAGTACGTC. Its protein is CASSFGQPAYEQYV.